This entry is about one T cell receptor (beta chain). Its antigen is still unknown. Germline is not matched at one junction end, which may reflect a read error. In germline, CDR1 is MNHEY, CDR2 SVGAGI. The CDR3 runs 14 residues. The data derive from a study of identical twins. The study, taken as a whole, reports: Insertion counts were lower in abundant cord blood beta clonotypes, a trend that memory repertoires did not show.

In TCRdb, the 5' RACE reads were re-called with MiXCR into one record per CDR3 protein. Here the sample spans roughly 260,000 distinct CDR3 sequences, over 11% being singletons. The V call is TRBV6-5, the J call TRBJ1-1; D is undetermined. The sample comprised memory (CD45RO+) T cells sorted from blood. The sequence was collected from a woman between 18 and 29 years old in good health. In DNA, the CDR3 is TGTGCCAGCAGTTACCCTGGAAGGAACGCTGAAGCTTTCTTT. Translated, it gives CASSYPGRNAEAFF.